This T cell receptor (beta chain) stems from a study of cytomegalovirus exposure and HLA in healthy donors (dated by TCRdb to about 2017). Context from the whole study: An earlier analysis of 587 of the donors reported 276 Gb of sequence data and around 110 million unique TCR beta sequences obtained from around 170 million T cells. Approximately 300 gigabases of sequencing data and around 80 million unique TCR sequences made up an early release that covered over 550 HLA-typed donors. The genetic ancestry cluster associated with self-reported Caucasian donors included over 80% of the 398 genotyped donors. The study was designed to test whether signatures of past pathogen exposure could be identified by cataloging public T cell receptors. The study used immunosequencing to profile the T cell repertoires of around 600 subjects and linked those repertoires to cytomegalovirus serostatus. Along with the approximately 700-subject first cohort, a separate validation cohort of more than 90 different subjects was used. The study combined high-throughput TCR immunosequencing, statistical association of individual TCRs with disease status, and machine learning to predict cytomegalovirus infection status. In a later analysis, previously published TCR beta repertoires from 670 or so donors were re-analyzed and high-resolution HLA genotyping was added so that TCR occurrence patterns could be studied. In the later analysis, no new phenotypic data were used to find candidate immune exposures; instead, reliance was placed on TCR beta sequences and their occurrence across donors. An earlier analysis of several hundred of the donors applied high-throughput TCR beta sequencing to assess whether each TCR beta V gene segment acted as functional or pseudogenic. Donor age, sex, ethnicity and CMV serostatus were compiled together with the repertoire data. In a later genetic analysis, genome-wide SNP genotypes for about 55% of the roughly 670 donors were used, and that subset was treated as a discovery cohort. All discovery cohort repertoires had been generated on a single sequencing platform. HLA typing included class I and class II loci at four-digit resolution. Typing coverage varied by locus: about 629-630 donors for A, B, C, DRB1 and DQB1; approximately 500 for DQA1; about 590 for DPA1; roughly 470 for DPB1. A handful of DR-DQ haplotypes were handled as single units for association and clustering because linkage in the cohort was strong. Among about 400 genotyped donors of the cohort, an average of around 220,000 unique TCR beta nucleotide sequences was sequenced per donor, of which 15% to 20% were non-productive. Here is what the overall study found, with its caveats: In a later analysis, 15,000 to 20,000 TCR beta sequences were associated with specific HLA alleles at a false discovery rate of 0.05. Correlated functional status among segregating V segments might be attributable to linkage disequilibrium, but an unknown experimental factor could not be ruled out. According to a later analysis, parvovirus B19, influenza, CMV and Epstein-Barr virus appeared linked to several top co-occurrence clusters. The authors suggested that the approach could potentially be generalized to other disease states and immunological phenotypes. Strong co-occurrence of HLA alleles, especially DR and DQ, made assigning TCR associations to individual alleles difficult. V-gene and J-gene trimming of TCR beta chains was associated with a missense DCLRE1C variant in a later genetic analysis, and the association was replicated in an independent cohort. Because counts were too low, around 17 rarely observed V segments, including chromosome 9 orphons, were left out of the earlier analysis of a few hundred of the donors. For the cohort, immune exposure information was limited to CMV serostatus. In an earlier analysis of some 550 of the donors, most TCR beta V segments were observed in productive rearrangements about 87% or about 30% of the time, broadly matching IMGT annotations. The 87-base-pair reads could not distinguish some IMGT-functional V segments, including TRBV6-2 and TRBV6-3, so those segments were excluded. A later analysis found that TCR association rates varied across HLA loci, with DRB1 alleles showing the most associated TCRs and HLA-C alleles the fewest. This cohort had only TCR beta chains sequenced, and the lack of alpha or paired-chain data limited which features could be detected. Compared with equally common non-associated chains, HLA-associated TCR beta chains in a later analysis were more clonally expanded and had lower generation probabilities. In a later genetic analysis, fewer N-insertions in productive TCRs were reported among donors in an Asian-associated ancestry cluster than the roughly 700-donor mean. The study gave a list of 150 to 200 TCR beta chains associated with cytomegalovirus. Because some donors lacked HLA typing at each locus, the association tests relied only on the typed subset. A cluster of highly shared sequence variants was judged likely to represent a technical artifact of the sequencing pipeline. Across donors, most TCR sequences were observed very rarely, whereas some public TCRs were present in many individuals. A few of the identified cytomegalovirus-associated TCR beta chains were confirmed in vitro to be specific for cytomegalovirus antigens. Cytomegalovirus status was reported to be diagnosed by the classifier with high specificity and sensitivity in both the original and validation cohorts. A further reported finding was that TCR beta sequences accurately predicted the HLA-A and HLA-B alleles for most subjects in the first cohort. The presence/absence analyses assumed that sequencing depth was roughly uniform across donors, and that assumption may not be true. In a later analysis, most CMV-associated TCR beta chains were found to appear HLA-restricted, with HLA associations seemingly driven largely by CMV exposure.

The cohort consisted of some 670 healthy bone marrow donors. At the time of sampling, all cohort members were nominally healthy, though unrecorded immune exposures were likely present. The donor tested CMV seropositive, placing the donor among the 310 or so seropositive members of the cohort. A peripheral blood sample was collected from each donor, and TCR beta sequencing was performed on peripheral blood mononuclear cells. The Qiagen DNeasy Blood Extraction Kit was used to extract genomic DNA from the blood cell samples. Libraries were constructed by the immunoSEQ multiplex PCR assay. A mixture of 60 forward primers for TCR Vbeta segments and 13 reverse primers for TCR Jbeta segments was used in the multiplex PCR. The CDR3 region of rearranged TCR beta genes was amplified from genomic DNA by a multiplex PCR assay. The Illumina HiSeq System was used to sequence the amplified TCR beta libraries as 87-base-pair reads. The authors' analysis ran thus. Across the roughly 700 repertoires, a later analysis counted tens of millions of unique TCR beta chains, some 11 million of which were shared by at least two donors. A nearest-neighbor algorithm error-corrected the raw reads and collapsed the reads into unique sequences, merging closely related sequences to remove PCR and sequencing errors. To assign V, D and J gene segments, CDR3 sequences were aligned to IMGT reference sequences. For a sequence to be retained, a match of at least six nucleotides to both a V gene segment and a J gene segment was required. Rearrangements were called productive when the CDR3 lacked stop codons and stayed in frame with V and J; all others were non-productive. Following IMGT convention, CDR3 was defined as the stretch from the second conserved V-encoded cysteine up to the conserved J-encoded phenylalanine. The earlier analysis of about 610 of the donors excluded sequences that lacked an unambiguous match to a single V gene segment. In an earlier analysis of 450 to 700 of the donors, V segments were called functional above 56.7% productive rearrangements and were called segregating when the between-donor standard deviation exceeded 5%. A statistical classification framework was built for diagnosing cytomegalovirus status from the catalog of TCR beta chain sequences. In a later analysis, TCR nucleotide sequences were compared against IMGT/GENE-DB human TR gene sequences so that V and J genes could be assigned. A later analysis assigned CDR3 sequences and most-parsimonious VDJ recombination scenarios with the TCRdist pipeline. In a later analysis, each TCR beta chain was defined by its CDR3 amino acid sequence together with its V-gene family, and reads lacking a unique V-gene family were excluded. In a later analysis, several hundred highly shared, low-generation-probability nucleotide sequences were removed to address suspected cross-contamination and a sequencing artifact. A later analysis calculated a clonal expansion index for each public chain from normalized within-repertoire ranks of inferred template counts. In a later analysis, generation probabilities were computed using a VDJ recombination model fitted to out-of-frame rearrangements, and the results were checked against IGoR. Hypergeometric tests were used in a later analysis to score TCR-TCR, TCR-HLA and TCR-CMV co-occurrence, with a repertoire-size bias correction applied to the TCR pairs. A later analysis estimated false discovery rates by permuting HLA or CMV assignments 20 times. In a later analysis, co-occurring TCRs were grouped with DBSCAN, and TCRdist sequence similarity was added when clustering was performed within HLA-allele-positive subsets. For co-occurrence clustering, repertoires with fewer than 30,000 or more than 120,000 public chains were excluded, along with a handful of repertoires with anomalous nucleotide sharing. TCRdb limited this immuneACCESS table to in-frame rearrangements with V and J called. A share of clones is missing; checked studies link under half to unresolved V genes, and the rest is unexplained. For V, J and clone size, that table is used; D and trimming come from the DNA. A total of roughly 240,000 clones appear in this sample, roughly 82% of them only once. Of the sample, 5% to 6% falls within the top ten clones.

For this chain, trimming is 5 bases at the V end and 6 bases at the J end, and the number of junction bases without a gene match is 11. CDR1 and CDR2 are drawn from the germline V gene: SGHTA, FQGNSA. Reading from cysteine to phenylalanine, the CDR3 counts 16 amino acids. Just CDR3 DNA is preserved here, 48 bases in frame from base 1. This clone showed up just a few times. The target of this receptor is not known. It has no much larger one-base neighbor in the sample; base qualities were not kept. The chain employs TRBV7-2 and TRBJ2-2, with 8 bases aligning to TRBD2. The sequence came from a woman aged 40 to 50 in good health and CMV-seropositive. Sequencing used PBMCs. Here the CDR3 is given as CASSPQRGGPPGELFF. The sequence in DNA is TGTGCCAGCAGCCCACAGCGCGGGGGGCCTCCCGGGGAGCTGTTTTTT.